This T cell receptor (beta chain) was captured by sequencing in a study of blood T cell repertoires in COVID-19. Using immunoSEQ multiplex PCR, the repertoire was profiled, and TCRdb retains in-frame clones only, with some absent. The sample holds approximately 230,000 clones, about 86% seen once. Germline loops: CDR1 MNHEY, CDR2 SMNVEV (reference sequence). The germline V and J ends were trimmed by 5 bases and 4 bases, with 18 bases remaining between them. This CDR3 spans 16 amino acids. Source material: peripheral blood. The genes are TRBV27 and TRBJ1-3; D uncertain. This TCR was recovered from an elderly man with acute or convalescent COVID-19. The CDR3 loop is CASSLRGQQPGNTIYF. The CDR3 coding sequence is TGTGCCAGCAGTCTCCGGGGTCAACAGCCCGGAAACACCATATATTTT.